The clone carrying this T cell receptor (beta chain) was seen at least ten times. As yet, its antigen is unknown. The data were obtained in a study of read filtering for tumor transcriptome and immune sequencing. Study details: Mean patient age was about 66 years, range roughly 45 to 85; around 17 male, roughly 14 female. Study-level findings and limits: Single-read clonotypes: around 81% of IR-seq clonotypes (around 4% of reads), about 70% of RNA-seq clonotypes (around 45% of reads).

Germline lookup yields CDR1 MGHRA and CDR2 YSYEKL. Trimming took 0 bases from V and 7 from J, leaving 12 bases between them. This CDR3 has 15 residues. The library was built from 400 ng RNA with molecular barcoded adaptors for alpha/delta and beta/gamma chains. TCRdb used MiXCR to reprocess the reads, holding one entry per CDR3 protein. The table shows 130,000 or so distinct CDR3 sequences, with roughly 13% occurring only once. Material for sequencing was a population of CD138-negative cells sorted from bone marrow. The receptor was derived from a donor at least 40 years old with multiple myeloma. This chain joins TRBV4-1 and TRBJ1-4; D might be TRBD1 (6 bases). CDR3 in amino acids: CASSQDAGEGEKLFF. Here the CDR3 DNA reads TGCGCCAGCAGCCAAGATGCAGGGGAGGGTGAAAAACTGTTTTTT.